This TCR beta chain stems from a study of cytomegalovirus exposure and HLA in healthy donors. Germline assignment: CDR1 SGHAT and CDR2 FQNNGV. The CDR3 runs to 15 residues. Trimming removed 1 base from V and 0 bases from J, with 7 bases in between. Points from the study as a whole: Both high specificity and high sensitivity reportedly marked the classifier's diagnosis of cytomegalovirus status. It was confirmed in vitro that a few of the CMV-associated chains were specific for CMV antigens. A later analysis by the authors found several of the most significant clusters apparently linked to common viral pathogens. Whilst most TCR sequences proved rare, a subset of public TCRs occurred across many donors.

For this clone: Its antigen remains unknown.

Vbeta (60) and Jbeta (13) primers were used in the PCR. Assay: immunoSEQ multiplex PCR; the TCRdb copy retains only in-frame clones and omits some. The table lists approximately 150,000 clones, 61% of them singletons, with approximately 1.7% in the top ten. The TCR comes from a male donor in good health and CMV-seronegative. The sequenced sample was PBMCs. The rearrangement uses TRBV11-2 and TRBJ1-5; D not certain. CDR3 region: CASSLGSNSNQPQHF. The CDR3, as DNA: TGTGCCAGCAGCTTAGGTTCCAATAGCAATCAGCCCCAGCATTTT. The complete variable domain, with remaining parts taken from reference TRBV11-2 and TRBJ1-5, reads EAGVAQSPRYKIIEKRQSVAFWCNPISGHATLYWYQQILGQGPKLLIQFQNNGVVDDSQLPKDRFSAERLKGVDSTLKIQPAKLEDSAVYLCASSLGSNSNQPQHFGDGTRLSIL.